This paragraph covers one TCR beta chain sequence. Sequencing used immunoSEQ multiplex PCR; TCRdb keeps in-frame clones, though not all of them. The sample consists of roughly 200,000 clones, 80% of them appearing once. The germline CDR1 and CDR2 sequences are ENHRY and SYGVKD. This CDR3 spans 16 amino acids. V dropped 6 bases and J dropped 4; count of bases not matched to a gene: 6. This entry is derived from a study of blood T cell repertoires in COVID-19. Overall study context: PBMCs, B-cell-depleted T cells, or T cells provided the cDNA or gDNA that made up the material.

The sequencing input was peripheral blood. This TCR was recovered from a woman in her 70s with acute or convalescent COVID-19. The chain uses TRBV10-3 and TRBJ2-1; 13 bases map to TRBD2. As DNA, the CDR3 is TGTGCCATCAGGGGGACTAGCGGGAAGCCTTACAATGAGCAGTTCTTC. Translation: CAIRGTSGKPYNEQFF.